The rows below give T cell receptor beta chains drawn from one sample of a study of monozygotic twins with inflammatory bowel disease. TCRdb reprocessed the 5' RACE reads, with one entry per CDR3 protein and no DNA. The sample has 400,000 to 500,000 distinct CDR3 sequences. The sequenced sample consisted of blood. These receptors were taken from a human donor with ulcerative colitis or Crohn's disease, or a healthy co-twin of an affected twin (not recorded which). CDR3s include the opening cysteine and the closing phenylalanine or tryptophan.

TRBJ2-1 TRBV28 CASSSTGRAYNEQFF
TRBJ1-2 TRBV10-3 CAIRDREEDGYTF
TRBJ1-6 TRBV7-9 CASSPPGSANSPLHF
TRBJ2-2 TRBV6-2/TRBV6-3 CASSPRDTILETGELFF
TRBJ2-3 TRBV7-2 CASSLAATLTGTDTQYF
TRBJ1-3 TRBV20-1 CSARDINSGNTIYF
TRBJ2-1 TRBV7-2 CASSSGQGVGNEQFF
TRBJ2-7 TRBV6-2/TRBV6-3 CASSPSPPKPYEQYF
TRBJ2-7 TRBV20-1 CSAILTTSSYEQYF
TRBJ2-3 TRBV10-3 CAISELIDTQYF
TRBJ2-1 TRBV20-1 CSASLGGTYNEQFF
TRBJ2-7 TRBV10-3 CAISGGIGGYEQYF
TRBJ2-7 TRBV20-1 CSARVKTEISYEQYF
TRBJ1-1 TRBV19 CASSKDSAWTEAFF
TRBJ2-1 TRBV4-3 CASSQGTSGSSYNEQFF
TRBJ2-3 TRBV7-8 CASSPLVLGPSTDTQYF
TRBJ2-1 TRBV18 CASSPGSQAGGAYNEQFF
TRBJ2-7 TRBV27 CASRLMGGIYEQYF
TRBJ2-1 TRBV6-7 CASRKTSGNEQFF
TRBJ2-7 TRBV7-9 CASSSRDPGGSEQYF
TRBJ2-1 TRBV7-9 CASSSTVSSYNEQFF
TRBJ1-1 TRBV7-9 CASSSVDRGAFF
TRBJ2-7 TRBV11-2 CASSRTANYEQYF
TRBJ1-2 TRBV6-1 CASSEDGGVGLYYTF
TRBJ1-1 TRBV5-1 CASSWGGTPEAFF
TRBJ2-7 TRBV20-1 CSATWAGGQEQYF
TRBJ2-4 TRBV25-1 CASSETGKKGIQYF
TRBJ1-3 TRBV19 CASRSDRTGNTIYF
TRBJ1-6 TRBV7-2 CASSTRQALGISPLHF
TRBJ2-1 TRBV30 CAWVRLAWGNEQFF
TRBJ2-7 TRBV28 CASSFRLAGGEQYF
TRBJ2-1 TRBV19 CASSPRSSGSSYNEQFF
TRBJ2-7 TRBV7-9 CASSPRVGGDSPYEQYF
TRBJ2-7 TRBV27 CASTRASGTYEQYF
TRBJ2-2 TRBV5-1 CASSPVGSTGELFF
TRBJ1-1 TRBV12-3/TRBV12-4 CASSLYGGPNTEAFF
TRBJ1-4 TRBV7-9 CASSFRQPGEKLFF
TRBJ1-2 TRBV20-1 CSARGGRAIYGYTF
TRBJ1-6 TRBV7-2 CASSLYSPVLTMRSLHF
TRBJ1-5 TRBV28 CASRSGTWPQHF
TRBJ2-5 TRBV14 CATSPLERGRNRETQYF
TRBJ1-5 TRBV5-1 CASSIGTGGDQPQHF
TRBJ1-2 TRBV6-2/TRBV6-3 CASRRSGTPTSYGYTF
TRBJ2-3 TRBV9 CASSVDPRGSTSTDTQYF
TRBJ2-7 TRBV6-2/TRBV6-3 CASSYPGAYEQYF
TRBJ2-5 TRBV20-1 CSASGIAPFAQETQYF
TRBJ2-1 TRBV3-1 CASSLGSNNEQFF
TRBJ1-3 TRBV5-8 CASSLTVRNTIYF
TRBJ2-7 TRBV27 CASSSLAGSYEQYF
TRBJ1-6 TRBV6-5 CASSYSTGPNSPLHF
TRBJ1-2 TRBV28 CASRVTGFGYTF
TRBJ1-5 TRBV5-8 CASSGGALGQPQHF
TRBJ1-1 TRBV9 CASIRTANTEAFF
TRBJ2-7 TRBV30 CAWSPPRSGADYEQYF